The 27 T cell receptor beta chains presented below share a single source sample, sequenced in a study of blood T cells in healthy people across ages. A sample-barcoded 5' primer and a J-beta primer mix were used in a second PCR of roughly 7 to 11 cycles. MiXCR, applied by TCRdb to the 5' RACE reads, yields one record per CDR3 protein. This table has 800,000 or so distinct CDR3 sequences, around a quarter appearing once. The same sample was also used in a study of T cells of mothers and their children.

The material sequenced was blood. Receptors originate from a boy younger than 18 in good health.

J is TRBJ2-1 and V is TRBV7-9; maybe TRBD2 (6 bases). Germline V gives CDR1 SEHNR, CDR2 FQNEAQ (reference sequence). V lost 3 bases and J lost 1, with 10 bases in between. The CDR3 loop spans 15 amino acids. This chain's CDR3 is CASSLRRASYNEQFF. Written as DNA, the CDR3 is TGTGCCAGCAGCTTGAGGAGGGCGTCCTACAATGAGCAGTTCTTC.

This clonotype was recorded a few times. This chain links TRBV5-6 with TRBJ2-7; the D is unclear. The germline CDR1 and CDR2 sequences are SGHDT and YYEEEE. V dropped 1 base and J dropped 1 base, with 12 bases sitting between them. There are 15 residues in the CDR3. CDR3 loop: CASSLWSGSSYEQYF. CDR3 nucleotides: TGTGCCAGCAGCTTGTGGTCGGGCTCGTCCTACGAGCAGTACTTC.

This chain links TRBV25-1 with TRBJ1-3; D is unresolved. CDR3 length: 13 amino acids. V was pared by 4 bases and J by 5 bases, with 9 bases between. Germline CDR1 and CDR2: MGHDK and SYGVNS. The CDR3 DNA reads TGTGCCAGCAGTGGGGGAAGCCGAAACACCATATATTTT. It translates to CASSGGSRNTIYF.

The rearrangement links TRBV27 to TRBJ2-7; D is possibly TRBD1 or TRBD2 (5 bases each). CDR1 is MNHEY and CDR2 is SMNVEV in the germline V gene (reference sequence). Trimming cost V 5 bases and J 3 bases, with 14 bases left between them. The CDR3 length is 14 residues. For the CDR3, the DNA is TGTGCCAGCAGTCCCCGGGACGGAATCTACGAGCAGTACTTC. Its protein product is CASSPRDGIYEQYF.

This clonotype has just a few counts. The CDR3 region is CAISGGTGANTGELFF. The CDR3 DNA follows: TGTGCCATCAGTGGGGGAACGGGGGCGAACACCGGGGAGCTGTTTTTT. The chain couples TRBV10-3 to TRBJ2-2; D possibly corresponds to TRBD2 (6 bases). This CDR3 contains 16 residues. CDR1 ENHRY and CDR2 SYGVKD come from the germline V gene. V lost 4 bases and J 0 bases, leaving 12 bases between the germline ends.

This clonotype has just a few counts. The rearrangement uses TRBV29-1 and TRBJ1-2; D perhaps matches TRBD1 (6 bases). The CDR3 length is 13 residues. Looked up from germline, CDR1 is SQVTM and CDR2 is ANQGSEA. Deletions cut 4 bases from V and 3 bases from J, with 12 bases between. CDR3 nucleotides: TGCAGCGTTGGTACAGGGCGGGACTATGGCTACACCTTC. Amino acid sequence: CSVGTGRDYGYTF. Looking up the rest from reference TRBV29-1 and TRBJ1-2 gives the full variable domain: SAVISQKPSRDICQRGTSLTIQCQVDSQVTMMFWYRQQPGQSLTLIATANQGSEATYESGFVIDKFPISRPNLTFSTLTVSNMSPEDSSIYLCSVGTGRDYGYTFGSGTRLTVV.

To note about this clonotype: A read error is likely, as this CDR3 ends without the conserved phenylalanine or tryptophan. CDR3 in DNA: TGTGCCGACGGGGGGAACACTGAAGCTTTCTCT. It translates to CADGGNTEAFS. The chain is built from TRBV7-3 and TRBJ1-1, with D perhaps matching TRBD1 (5 bases). The CDR3 consists of 11 residues. Germline lookup yields CDR1 SGHTA and CDR2 FQGTGA. V was shortened by 11 bases and J by 1 base, with 8 bases between the two germline ends.

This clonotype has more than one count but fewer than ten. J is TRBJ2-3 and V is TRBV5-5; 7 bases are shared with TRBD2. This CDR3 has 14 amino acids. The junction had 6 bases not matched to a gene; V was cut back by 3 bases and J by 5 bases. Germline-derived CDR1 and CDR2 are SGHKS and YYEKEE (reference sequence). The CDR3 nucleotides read TGTGCCAGCAGCTGGGAGGGGCGCGGAGATACGCAGTATTTT. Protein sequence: CASSWEGRGDTQYF.

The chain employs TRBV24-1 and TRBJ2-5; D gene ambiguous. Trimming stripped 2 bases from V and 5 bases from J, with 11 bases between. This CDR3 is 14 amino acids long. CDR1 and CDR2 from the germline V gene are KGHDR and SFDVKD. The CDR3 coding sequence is TGTGCCACCAGTGATTCCTGGTCGGTGGAGACCCAGTACTTC. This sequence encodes CATSDSWSVETQYF.

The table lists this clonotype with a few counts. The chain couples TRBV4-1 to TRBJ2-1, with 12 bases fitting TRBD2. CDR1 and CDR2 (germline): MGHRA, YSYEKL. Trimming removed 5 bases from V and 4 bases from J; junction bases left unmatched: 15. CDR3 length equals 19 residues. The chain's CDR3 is CASSYRASGRAYGYNEQFF. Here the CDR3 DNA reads TGCGCCAGCAGCTACCGTGCTAGCGGGAGGGCATATGGTTACAATGAGCAGTTCTTC.

The CDR3 here is CAISEPDRVDYGYTF. CDR3 DNA sequence: TGTGCCATCAGCGAACCGGATCGAGTAGACTATGGCTACACCTTC. V gene TRBV10-3 combines with J gene TRBJ1-2; D uncertain. The CDR3 length is 15 residues. From germline, CDR1 is ENHRY and CDR2 SYGVKD. V was pared by 6 bases and J by 3 bases, with 17 bases between.

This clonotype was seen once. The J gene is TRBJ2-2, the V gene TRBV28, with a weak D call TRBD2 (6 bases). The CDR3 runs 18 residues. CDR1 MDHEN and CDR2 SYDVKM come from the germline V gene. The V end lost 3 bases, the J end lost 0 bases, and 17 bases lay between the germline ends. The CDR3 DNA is TGTGCCAGCAGTTTGCTCCGGGACTTCCTCTCGAACACCGGGGAGCTGTTTTTT. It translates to CASSLLRDFLSNTGELFF. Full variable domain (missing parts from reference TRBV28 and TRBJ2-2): DVKVTQSSRYLVKRTGEKVFLECVQDMDHENMFWYRQDPGLGLRLIYFSYDVKMKEKGDIPEGYSVSREKKERFSLILESASTNQTSMYLCASSLLRDFLSNTGELFFGEGSRLTVL.

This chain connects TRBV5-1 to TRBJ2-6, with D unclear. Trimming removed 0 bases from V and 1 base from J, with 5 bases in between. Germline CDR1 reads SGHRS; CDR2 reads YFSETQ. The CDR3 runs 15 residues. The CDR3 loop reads CASSLVVSGANVLTF. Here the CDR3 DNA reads TGCGCCAGCAGCTTGGTGGTATCTGGGGCCAACGTCCTGACTTTC.

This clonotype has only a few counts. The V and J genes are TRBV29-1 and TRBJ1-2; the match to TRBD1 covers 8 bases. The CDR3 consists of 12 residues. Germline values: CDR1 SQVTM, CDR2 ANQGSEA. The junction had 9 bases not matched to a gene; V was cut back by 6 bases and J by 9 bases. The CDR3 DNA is TGCAGCGTGACGACAGGGGACCATAGCTACACCTTC. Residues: CSVTTGDHSYTF.

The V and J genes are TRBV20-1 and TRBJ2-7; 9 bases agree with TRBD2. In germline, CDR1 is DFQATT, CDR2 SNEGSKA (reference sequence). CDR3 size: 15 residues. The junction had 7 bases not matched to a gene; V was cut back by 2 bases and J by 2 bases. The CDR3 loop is CSARFTSGRTYEQYF. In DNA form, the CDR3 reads TGCAGTGCTAGATTTACTAGCGGGCGGACCTACGAGCAGTACTTC.

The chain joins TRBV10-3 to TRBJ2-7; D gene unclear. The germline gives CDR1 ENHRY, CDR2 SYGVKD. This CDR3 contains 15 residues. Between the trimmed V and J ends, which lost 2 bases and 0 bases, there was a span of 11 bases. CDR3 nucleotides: TGTGCCATCAGTGAGGGGCCCGCTAGCTCCTACGAGCAGTACTTC. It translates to CAISEGPASSYEQYF.

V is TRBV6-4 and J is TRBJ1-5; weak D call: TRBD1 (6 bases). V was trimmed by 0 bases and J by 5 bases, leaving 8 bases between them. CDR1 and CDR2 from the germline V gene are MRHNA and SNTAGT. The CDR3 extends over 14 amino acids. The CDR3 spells CASSDSGGYQPQHF. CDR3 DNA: TGTGCCAGCAGTGACTCAGGGGGATATCAGCCCCAGCATTTT.

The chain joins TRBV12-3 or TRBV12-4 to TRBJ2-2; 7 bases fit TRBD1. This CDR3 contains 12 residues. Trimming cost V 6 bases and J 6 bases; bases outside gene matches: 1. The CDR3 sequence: CASRTGPGELFF. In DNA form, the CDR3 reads TGTGCCAGCAGGACAGGGCCCGGGGAGCTGTTTTTT.

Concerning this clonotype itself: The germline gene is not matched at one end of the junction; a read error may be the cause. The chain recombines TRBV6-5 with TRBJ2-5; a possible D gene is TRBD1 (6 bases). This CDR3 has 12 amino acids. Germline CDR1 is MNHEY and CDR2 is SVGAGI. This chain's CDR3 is CASSPMAGEQYF. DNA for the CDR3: TGCGCCAGCAGCCCTATGGCAGGGGAGCAGTACTTC.

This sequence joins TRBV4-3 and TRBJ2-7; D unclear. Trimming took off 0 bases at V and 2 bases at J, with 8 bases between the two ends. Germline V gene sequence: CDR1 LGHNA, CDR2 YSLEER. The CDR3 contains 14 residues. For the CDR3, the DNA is TGCGCCAGCAGCCAAGAGATGGGTCCCTACGAGCAGTACTTC. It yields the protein CASSQEMGPYEQYF.

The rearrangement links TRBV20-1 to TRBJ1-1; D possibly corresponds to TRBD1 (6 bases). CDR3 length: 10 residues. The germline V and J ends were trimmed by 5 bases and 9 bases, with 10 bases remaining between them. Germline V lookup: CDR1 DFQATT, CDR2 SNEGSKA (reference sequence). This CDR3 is CSARTAQAFF. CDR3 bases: TGCAGTGCTCGGACAGCACAAGCTTTCTTT.

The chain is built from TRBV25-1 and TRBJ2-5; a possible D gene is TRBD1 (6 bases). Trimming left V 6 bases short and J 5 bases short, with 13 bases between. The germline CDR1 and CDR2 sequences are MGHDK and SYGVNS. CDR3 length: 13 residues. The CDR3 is CASRGQGYETQYF. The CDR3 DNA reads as TGTGCCAGCAGGGGTCAGGGGTATGAGACCCAGTACTTC.

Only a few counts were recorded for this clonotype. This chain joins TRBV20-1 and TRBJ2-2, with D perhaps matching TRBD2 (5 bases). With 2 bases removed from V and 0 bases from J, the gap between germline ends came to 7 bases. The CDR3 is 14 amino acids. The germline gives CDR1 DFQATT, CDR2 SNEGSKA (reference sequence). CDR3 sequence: CSARPGANTGELFF. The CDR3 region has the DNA TGCAGTGCTAGACCCGGGGCGAACACCGGGGAGCTGTTTTTT.

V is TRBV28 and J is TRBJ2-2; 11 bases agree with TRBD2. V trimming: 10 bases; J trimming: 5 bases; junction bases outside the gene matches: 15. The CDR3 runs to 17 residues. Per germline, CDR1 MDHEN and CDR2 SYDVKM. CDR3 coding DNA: TGTGCCACCCTCGCCCGCTTAGCGGGAGGGCCAACCGGGGAGCTGTTTTTT. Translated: CATLARLAGGPTGELFF.

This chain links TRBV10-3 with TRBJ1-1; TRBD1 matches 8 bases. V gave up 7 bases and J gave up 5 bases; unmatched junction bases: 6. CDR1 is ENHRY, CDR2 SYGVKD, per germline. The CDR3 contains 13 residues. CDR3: CAIKSRQGTEAFF. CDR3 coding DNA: TGTGCCATCAAATCCCGACAGGGGACTGAAGCTTTCTTT.

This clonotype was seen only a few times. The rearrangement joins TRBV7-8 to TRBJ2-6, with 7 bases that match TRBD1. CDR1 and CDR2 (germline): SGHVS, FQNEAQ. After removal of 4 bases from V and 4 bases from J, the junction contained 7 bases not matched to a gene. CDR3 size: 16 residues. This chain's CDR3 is CASSSQTGFGANVLTF. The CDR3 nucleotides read TGTGCCAGCAGCTCACAGACAGGGTTCGGGGCCAACGTCCTGACTTTC.

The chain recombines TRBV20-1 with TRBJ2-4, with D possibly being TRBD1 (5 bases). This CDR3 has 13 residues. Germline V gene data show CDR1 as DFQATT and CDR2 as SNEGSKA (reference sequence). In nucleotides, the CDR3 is TGCAGCCTGTTACAGGACGACCAAAACATTCAGTACTTC. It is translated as CSLLQDDQNIQYF.